This paragraph covers one TCR beta chain sequence. The CDR3 has 12 residues. This sample is drawn from a study of identifying expanded T cells in peripheral blood. Produced via immunoSEQ multiplex PCR; TCRdb's table is partial and in-frame only. The repertoire holds 85,000 to 120,000 clones, with around 88% as singletons. The sequenced sample was blood. The rearrangement uses TRBV21-1 and TRBJ2-7; the table assigns TRBD2, which was not confirmed against the DNA. TRBV21-1 is termed a pseudogene. The TCR was taken from a person aged 18 to 75 in good health. In nucleotides, the CDR3 is TGTGCCAGATTTTGGGGACTAGACGAGCAGTACTTC. Residues: CARFWGLDEQYF.